Each of the 10 T cell receptor beta chains below was sequenced from the same sample in a study of blood T cells in healthy people across ages. PCR was performed a second time for about 7 to 11 cycles using a sample-barcoded 5' primer and a J-beta primer mix. TCRdb called the 5' RACE reads again in MiXCR, with one record for every CDR3 protein. Among fewer than 1,000,000 distinct CDR3 sequences, around 50% were seen once, and the ten largest hold 18%. Sequencing was done on a sample of blood. The receptors shown here come from a man older than 75 in good health.

This clonotype has a count of ten or more. This chain links TRBV20-1 with TRBJ1-6; 7 bases line up with TRBD1. The germline CDR1 and CDR2 sequences are DFQATT and SNEGSKA (reference sequence). The CDR3 consists of 14 residues. V dropped 7 bases and J dropped 0; count of bases not matched to a gene: 3. CDR3 sequence (DNA): TGCAGTGTACAGGGGAGCTCCTATAATTCACCCCTCCACTTT. As protein: CSVQGSSYNSPLHF.

This sequence joins TRBV7-2 and TRBJ2-7, with 10 nucleotides matching TRBD2. Per germline, CDR1 SGHTA and CDR2 FQGNSA. Germline trimming cut 6 bases from V and 1 base from J; bases unmatched to any gene: 3. The CDR3 has 14 amino acids. For the CDR3, the DNA is TGTGCCAGCAGTAGCGGGAGGCCGTCCTACGAGCAGTACTTC. This sequence encodes CASSSGRPSYEQYF.

This chain connects TRBV27 to TRBJ2-1; no clear D gene. The germline CDR1 and CDR2 sequences are MNHEY and SMNVEV (reference sequence). With 8 bases removed from V and 8 bases from J, the gap between germline ends came to 16 bases. CDR3 length: 13 amino acids. This CDR3 reads CASVENARDEQFF. As DNA, the CDR3 is TGTGCCAGCGTAGAGAATGCCCGGGATGAGCAGTTCTTC.

The genes are TRBV6-5 and TRBJ1-5, with 7 bases that match TRBD1. This CDR3 is built from 16 residues. V gave up 5 bases and J gave up 4 bases; unmatched junction bases: 11. Germline V gives CDR1 MNHEY, CDR2 SVGAGI. This CDR3 reads CASSTFGTATNQPQHF. In nucleotides, the CDR3 is TGTGCCAGCAGTACATTCGGGACAGCTACTAATCAGCCCCAGCATTTT.

Ten or more counts support this clonotype. This chain joins TRBV7-2 and TRBJ2-3, with 15 bases matching TRBD2. Per the germline V gene, CDR1 is SGHTA and CDR2 is FQGNSA. Trimming took 5 bases from V and 4 from J; bases not matched to a gene: 13. The CDR3 covers 19 residues. The CDR3 loop reads CASSQWGLAGGFRSDTQYF. Here the CDR3 DNA reads TGTGCCAGCAGCCAATGGGGACTAGCGGGAGGCTTTAGATCAGATACGCAGTATTTT. Full variable domain (outside the CDR3, taken from reference TRBV7-2 and TRBJ2-3): GAGVSQSPSNKVTEKGKDVELRCDPISGHTALYWYRQSLGQGLEFLIYFQGNSAPDKSGLPSDRFSAERTGGSVSTLTIQRTQQEDSAVYLCASSQWGLAGGFRSDTQYFGPGTRLTVL.

The V call is TRBV3-1, the J call TRBJ2-7; 12 bases are a match to TRBD2. The germline gives CDR1 LGHDT, CDR2 YNNKEL (reference sequence). The CDR3 runs 17 residues. The trim removed 1 base at V and 3 bases at J, leaving 7 bases unmatched. The CDR3: CASSQASGRADNYEQYF. The CDR3 coding sequence is TGTGCCAGCAGCCAAGCTAGCGGGAGGGCCGATAACTACGAGCAGTACTTC.

This clonotype has a single count. This chain joins TRBV6-6 and TRBJ1-4; D unclear. V was trimmed by 9 bases and J by 4 bases, leaving 9 bases between them. CDR1 MNHNY and CDR2 SVGAGI come from the germline V gene (reference sequence). This CDR3 is 12 amino acids long. This CDR3 is CARFAFNEKLFF. The CDR3 DNA is TGTGCCAGGTTTGCGTTTAATGAAAAACTGTTTTTT.

The V and J genes are TRBV20-1 and TRBJ1-5; TRBD1 aligns across 10 bases. The CDR3 loop spans 14 amino acids. With 3 bases clipped from V and 4 bases from J, the junction kept 3 bases outside the gene matches. Germline assignment: CDR1 DFQATT and CDR2 SNEGSKA (reference sequence). The CDR3 reads CSARRGQGNQPQHF. The CDR3 nucleotides are TGCAGTGCTAGGCGGGGACAGGGGAATCAGCCCCAGCATTTT.

Remarks on this clonotype: The junction differs from germline at one of its ends, possibly a read error. The chain uses TRBV6-6 and TRBJ2-7; D possibly matches TRBD1 or TRBD2 (7 bases each). Germline loops: CDR1 MNHNY, CDR2 SVGAGI (reference sequence). The CDR3 is 15 residues long. CDR3 loop: CASRGRAVQSSEQYF. The CDR3 nucleotides are TGTGCAAGCAGGGGGAGGGCGGTTCAATCCAGCGAGCAGTACTTC.

This clonotype was counted between two and nine times. This chain connects TRBV7-9 to TRBJ2-7; 7 nucleotides agree with TRBD1. The CDR3 is 14 residues long. V trimming: 5 bases; J trimming: 6 bases; junction bases outside the gene matches: 10. From germline, CDR1 is SEHNR and CDR2 FQNEAQ (reference sequence). CDR3 DNA: TGTGCCAGCAGCACAAGGACAGGTCGCGGCGAGCAGTACTTC. This gives the protein CASSTRTGRGEQYF. Full variable domain (outside the CDR3, taken from reference TRBV7-9 and TRBJ2-7): DTGVSQNPRHKITKRGQNVTFRCDPISEHNRLYWYRQTLGQGPEFLTYFQNEAQLEKSRLLSDRFSAERPKGSFSTLEIQRTEQGDSAMYLCASSTRTGRGEQYFGPGTRLTVT.